These T cell receptor beta chains were read from a single sample in a study of Ad26.COV2.S vaccination and SARS-CoV-2 variants. TCRdb's table, derived via immunoSEQ multiplex PCR, lists solely in-frame clones and lacks some. The table shows around 310,000 clones, with about nine tenths occurring only once. The sample was peripheral blood, taken in a trial of Ad26.COV2.S vaccine versus placebo. The receptors stem from a person aged 18-65 years who received the Ad26.COV2.S COVID-19 vaccine or a placebo. Both conserved end residues are part of each CDR3. A D gene is named only where the DNA matches it firmly. Size is stated for part of the rows, as once, few or many counts, or as a class when the clone is expanded.

CASSPGIDQPQHF	TGTGCCAGCTCACCTGGGATCGATCAGCCCCAGCATTTT	-	-	TRBV18	TRBJ1-5
CASSLDGRNNEQFF	TGTGCCAGCAGCTTAGATGGGCGGAACAATGAGCAGTTCTTC	-	-	TRBV7-9	TRBJ2-1
CASSVDLPHGYTF	TGCGCCAGCAGCGTGGACCTCCCCCATGGCTACACCTTC	-	once	TRBV5-1	TRBJ1-2
CASSPHQLAGGSDTQYF	TGTGCCAGCAGCCCTCACCAACTAGCGGGAGGATCAGATACGCAGTATTTT	TRBD2	-	TRBV4-2	TRBJ2-3
CASSYSSGPLKTQYF	TGTGCCAGCAGTTACTCCTCGGGCCCCCTGAAGACCCAGTACTTC	-	-	TRBV6-5	TRBJ2-5
CASRDPGRYEQYF	TGTGCCAGCAGAGACCCGGGACGTTACGAGCAGTACTTC	-	-	TRBV6-5	TRBJ2-7
CASSPDFYTQYF	TGTGCCAGTAGTCCGGACTTTTATACGCAGTATTTT	-	-	TRBV19	TRBJ2-3
CASRTVQGQETQYF	TGTGCAAGTCGCACAGTACAAGGCCAAGAGACCCAGTACTTC	-	-	TRBV12-2	TRBJ2-5
CASRGGTAEGTQYF	TGTGCCAGCAGAGGCGGGACTGCAGAAGGGACCCAGTACTTC	-	-	TRBV2	TRBJ2-5
CASSMIQGDEKLFF	TGTGCCAGTAGTATGATACAGGGAGATGAAAAACTGTTTTTT	-	once	TRBV19	TRBJ1-4
CAWSVGTPGNTIYF	TGTGCCTGGAGTGTAGGGACCCCTGGAAACACCATATATTTT	-	-	TRBV30	TRBJ1-3
CASSSTGTDEAFF	TGTGCCAGCAGCTCCACCGGGACGGATGAAGCTTTCTTT	-	-	TRBV7-6	TRBJ1-1
CASSFEGGNYEQYF	TGTGCCAGCAGCTTTGAAGGAGGGAACTACGAGCAGTACTTC	-	once	TRBV7-9	TRBJ2-7
CASSLSGLAGSDTQYF	TGTGCCAGCAGTTTATCGGGGCTAGCGGGCTCAGATACGCAGTATTTT	TRBD2	-	TRBV27	TRBJ2-3
CASSWAVDEQFF	TGTGCCAGCAGCTGGGCGGTGGATGAGCAGTTCTTC	-	-	TRBV11-3	TRBJ2-1
CASSLVPSRETQYF	TGCGCCAGCAGCTTGGTCCCGTCGCGGGAGACCCAGTACTTC	-	-	TRBV5-1	TRBJ2-5
CASSKTAGAWYNEQFF	TGTGCCAGCTCCAAAACGGCTGGAGCGTGGTACAATGAGCAGTTCTTC	-	-	TRBV27	TRBJ2-1
CASSIQPYLLLAKNIQYF	TGTGCCAGTAGTATACAGCCTTACCTGTTACTAGCCAAAAACATTCAGTACTTC	-	-	TRBV19	TRBJ2-4
CASSWGQGAYQPQHF	TGTGCCAGCAGCTGGGGACAGGGGGCTTACCAGCCCCAGCATTTT	TRBD1	-	TRBV7-9	TRBJ1-5
CASSPRTGVNGYTF	TGTGCCAGCAGCCCCCGGACAGGGGTTAATGGCTACACCTTC	TRBD1	-	TRBV7-8	TRBJ1-2
CASSLTSLTGELFF	TGTGCCAGCAGCCTAACGTCACTCACCGGGGAGCTGTTTTTT	-	-	TRBV7-3	TRBJ2-2
CASRSSRATGQPQHF	TGTGCAAGTCGCTCCTCTCGGGCCACGGGTCAGCCCCAGCATTTT	-	-	TRBV12-2	TRBJ1-5
CASSQGTPRFATGELFF	TGTGCCAGCAGCCAAGGGACCCCCCGATTCGCCACCGGGGAGCTGTTTTTT	-	-	TRBV13	TRBJ2-2
CASSYWVGDIQYF	TGTGCCAGCAGTTACTGGGTGGGAGACATTCAGTACTTC	-	-	TRBV6-2/TRBV6-3	TRBJ2-4
CASSLDGGPRANYGYTF	TGCGCCAGCAGCTTGGACGGCGGACCCCGAGCTAACTATGGCTACACCTTC	-	-	TRBV5-1	TRBJ1-2
CASSWTAYNEQFF	TGCGCCAGCAGCTGGACAGCGTACAATGAGCAGTTCTTC	-	-	TRBV4-1	TRBJ2-1
CATSREGLDLNEQFF	TGTGCCACCAGCAGAGAGGGACTTGACTTGAATGAGCAGTTCTTC	-	-	TRBV15	TRBJ2-1
CATGRDEQFF	TGTGCCACCGGCCGGGATGAGCAGTTCTTC	-	few	TRBV10-3	TRBJ2-1
CASSLGRPPSTDTQYF	TGCGCCAGCAGCTTAGGACGACCGCCTAGCACAGATACGCAGTATTTT	-	-	TRBV5-1	TRBJ2-3
CATGQGLRDNEQFF	TGTGCCACCGGGCAGGGATTAAGGGACAATGAGCAGTTCTTC	-	-	TRBV24-1	TRBJ2-1
CASSSGTSGGLDTQYF	TGTGCCAGCAGTTCCGGGACTAGCGGGGGGTTGGATACGCAGTATTTT	TRBD2	-	TRBV2	TRBJ2-3
CASSSPLADASSGNTIYF	TGTGCCAGCAGTTCCCCGCTAGCCGACGCGAGCTCTGGAAACACCATATATTTT	-	-	TRBV28	TRBJ1-3
CASSLDPGALTEAFF	TGTGCCAGCAGCTTAGATCCTGGAGCCCTGACCGAAGCTTTCTTT	-	-	TRBV11-2	TRBJ1-1
CASSQDRATGYGYTF	TGCGCCAGCAGCCAAGATAGGGCAACCGGTTATGGCTACACCTTC	-	-	TRBV4-3	TRBJ1-2
CASSLQVGAGTEAFF	TGCGCCAGCAGCCTACAAGTCGGGGCTGGGACTGAAGCTTTCTTT	-	-	TRBV4-3	TRBJ1-1
CASILNGGAAYTF	TGTGCCAGCATCCTCAACGGGGGGGCGGCCTACACCTTC	-	-	TRBV6-6	TRBJ1-2
CASRTTGDRFDEKLFF	TGTGCCAGCCGGACAACGGGAGACAGGTTCGACGAAAAACTGTTTTTT	-	-	TRBV19	TRBJ1-4
CASRAGLMNTEAFF	TGTGCCAGCAGGGCAGGATTAATGAACACTGAAGCTTTCTTT	-	-	TRBV6-5	TRBJ1-1
CASRMDSTINTEAFF	TGTGCCAGTAGGATGGATTCCACGATAAACACTGAAGCTTTCTTT	-	-	TRBV19	TRBJ1-1
CASSPFWGEVYTQYF	TGTGCCAGCAGCCCCTTTTGGGGGGAGGTGTATACGCAGTATTTT	-	-	TRBV14	TRBJ2-3
CASSQDFGQTGGSNQPQHF	TGTGCCAGCAGCCAAGATTTCGGGCAGACAGGCGGAAGCAATCAGCCCCAGCATTTT	-	once	TRBV3-1/TRBV3-2	TRBJ1-5